The 17 T cell receptor beta chains in this list originate from one sample, sequenced in a study of blood T cell repertoires in COVID-19. Sequenced by immunoSEQ multiplex PCR; TCRdb stores in-frame clones only, minus some. The sample carries fewer than 90,000 clones, over 80% recorded once. The source material was peripheral blood. These receptors all stem from a woman over 75 with active COVID-19.

The V and J genes are TRBV5-1 and TRBJ2-1; no clear D gene. V was shortened by 1 base and J by 9 bases, with 11 bases between the two germline ends. This CDR3 spans 13 amino acids. Germline V gene sequence: CDR1 SGHRS, CDR2 YFSETQ. The CDR3 loop is CASSLPSLAEQFF. CDR3 in DNA: TGCGCCAGCAGCTTGCCTAGTCTGGCTGAGCAGTTCTTC.

This rearrangement joins TRBV27 to TRBJ2-5, with D maybe TRBD2 (5 bases). Germline-derived CDR1 and CDR2 are MNHEY and SMNVEV (reference sequence). Trimming removed 6 bases from V and 1 base from J, with 9 bases in between. The CDR3 consists of 13 residues. The CDR3 sequence: CASSKEGQETQYF. For the CDR3, the DNA is TGTGCCAGCAGCAAAGAGGGCCAAGAGACCCAGTACTTC.

The gene calls are TRBV28 and TRBJ2-1; 8 bases line up with TRBD2. The CDR3 runs 16 residues. Germline CDR1 reads MDHEN; CDR2 reads SYDVKM. The V gene end was trimmed by 6 bases and the J gene end by 7 bases; junction bases not matched to a gene: 14. This CDR3 reads CASSRAGTRRVNEQFF. DNA of the CDR3: TGTGCCAGCAGCCGAGCCGGGACTAGGCGAGTGAATGAGCAGTTCTTC.

The chain couples TRBV9 to TRBJ2-3; TRBD2 matches at 10 bases. The V gene end was trimmed by 4 bases and the J gene end by 7 bases; junction bases not matched to a gene: 6. Germline V gene sequence: CDR1 SGDLS, CDR2 YYNGEE. This CDR3 comprises 14 residues. In DNA, the CDR3 is TGTGCCAGCAGCCTCGGGACTAGCGAATATACGCAGTATTTT. It specifies CASSLGTSEYTQYF. Full variable domain (outside the CDR3, taken from reference TRBV9 and TRBJ2-3): DSGVTQTPKHLITATGQRVTLRCSPRSGDLSVYWYQQSLDQGLQFLIQYYNGEERAKGNILERFSAQQFPDLHSELNLSSLELGDSALYFCASSLGTSEYTQYFGPGTRLTVL.

The chain employs TRBV10-1 and TRBJ2-1, with TRBD2 matching over 10 bases. Germline V gene sequence: CDR1 WNHNN, CDR2 SYGVQD (reference sequence). Losses at the gene ends were 0 bases for V and 7 bases for J; bases not matched to a gene: 6. The CDR3 is 16 residues long. The CDR3 bases are TGCGCCAGCAGTGAGTCGCAGCGGGAGGGCCAGAATGAGCAGTTCTTC. As protein: CASSESQREGQNEQFF.

The chain has TRBV19 and TRBJ2-5; the D gene is possibly TRBD1 (5 bases). The germline V and J ends were trimmed by 6 bases and 5 bases, with 13 bases remaining between them. This CDR3 has 13 residues. Germline-derived CDR1 and CDR2 are LNHDA and SQIVND (reference sequence). This CDR3 is CASRKAGIETQYF. CDR3 sequence (DNA): TGTGCCAGTAGGAAGGCAGGGATTGAGACCCAGTACTTC.

The CDR3 DNA sequence: TGTGCCAGCAGCCCCTGGACAGGGGCCAATGAGCAGTTCTTC. Encoded protein: CASSPWTGANEQFF. The J gene is TRBJ2-1, the V gene TRBV7-2; 9 positions match TRBD1. CDR3 length: 14 amino acids. Germline V gene lookup returns CDR1 SGHTA and CDR2 FQGNSA. V shed 5 bases and J 6 bases; nucleotides not matched to a gene: 5.

The chain has TRBV7-9 and TRBJ2-5, with D maybe TRBD1 (6 bases). The germline V gene encodes CDR1 SEHNR and CDR2 FQNEAQ (reference sequence). The CDR3 length is 14 residues. Trimming pared 5 bases from V and 1 base from J, leaving 11 bases between. The CDR3 protein is CASSTRQAQETQYF. For the CDR3, the DNA is TGTGCCAGCAGCACCCGACAGGCCCAAGAGACCCAGTACTTC.

The chain couples TRBV5-1 to TRBJ2-7; a weak D match, TRBD1 (5 bases). Germline V gene data show CDR1 as SGHRS and CDR2 as YFSETQ. This CDR3 contains 16 residues. V lost 0 bases and J lost 3, with 16 bases in between. The CDR3: CASSLAGRQSVYEQYF. CDR3 sequence (DNA): TGCGCCAGCAGCTTGGCCGGAAGACAGTCCGTCTACGAGCAGTACTTC.

This sequence joins TRBV27 and TRBJ2-7; 10 nucleotides agree with TRBD1. Germline-derived CDR1 and CDR2 are MNHEY and SMNVEV (reference sequence). The V gene end was trimmed by 7 bases and the J gene end by 4 bases; junction bases not matched to a gene: 13. CDR3 length equals 16 residues. In DNA form, the CDR3 reads TGTGCCAGCAAACCTGATCCGGGACAGGGGACTTACGAGCAGTACTTC. It specifies CASKPDPGQGTYEQYF.

The rearrangement links TRBV6-6 to TRBJ2-2; the D is unclear. The CDR3 runs to 13 residues. V was shortened by 5 bases and J by 4 bases, with 8 bases between the two germline ends. The germline V gene encodes CDR1 MNHNY and CDR2 SVGAGI (reference sequence). The CDR3 DNA reads as TGTGCCAGCAGTCCTTCCCCCACCGGGGAGCTGTTTTTT. It translates to CASSPSPTGELFF.

The V and J genes are TRBV7-3 and TRBJ2-1; 14 bases agree with TRBD2. The CDR3 contains 19 residues. Germline V gene data show CDR1 as SGHTA and CDR2 as FQGTGA. The trim removed 5 bases at V and 9 bases at J, leaving 18 bases unmatched. CDR3 nucleotide sequence: TGTGCCAGCAGCCCCCTCGGGGCGCTGGGACTAGCGGGAGAGGGTGAGCAGTTCTTC. Its translation is CASSPLGALGLAGEGEQFF.

This clone was picked up one time. The gene calls are TRBV4-1 and TRBJ2-7, with a possible D match to TRBD2 (5 bases). Germline values: CDR1 MGHRA, CDR2 YSYEKL. V gave up 1 base and J gave up 5 bases, with 9 bases separating them. The CDR3 totals 13 residues. CDR3 nucleotide sequence: TGCGCCAGCAGCCAAGTGCGAGGGCACGAGCAGTACTTC. Protein sequence: CASSQVRGHEQYF.

The chain employs TRBV9 and TRBJ2-1, with a possible D match to TRBD2 (6 bases). The ends were cut back, 7 bases at V and 6 bases at J, with 17 bases in the middle. The CDR3 is made up of 14 amino acids. The germline gives CDR1 SGDLS, CDR2 YYNGEE. The CDR3 DNA reads as TGTGCCAGCTCCCGACGGGAGTGGGGCAATGAGCAGTTCTTC. It encodes CASSRREWGNEQFF.

This chain connects TRBV10-3 to TRBJ1-1; 7 bases match TRBD1. In germline, CDR1 is ENHRY, CDR2 SYGVKD. The CDR3 has 13 residues. The ends lost 9 bases at V and 3 bases at J; junction bases unmatched: 7. CDR3 coding DNA: TGTGCCATTGGCAGGGGGGAGGACACTGAAGCTTTCTTT. This codes for CAIGRGEDTEAFF.

V gene TRBV5-6 combines with J gene TRBJ2-3, with a weak D call TRBD2 (6 bases). Germline V lookup: CDR1 SGHDT, CDR2 YYEEEE. The CDR3 runs 15 residues. Trimming removed 4 bases at V and 0 bases at J, with 12 bases between. The CDR3 DNA follows: TGTGCCAGCAGCCCTACCGGGACTAGCACAGATACGCAGTATTTT. Translated, it gives CASSPTGTSTDTQYF.

The rearrangement joins TRBV7-9 to TRBJ2-1, with D maybe TRBD2 (5 bases). The CDR3 is made up of 15 amino acids. Per the germline V gene, CDR1 is SEHNR and CDR2 is FQNEAQ (reference sequence). Trimming removed 2 bases from V and 8 bases from J, with 16 bases in between. CDR3 sequence (DNA): TGTGCCAGCAGCTTAAAAGGGCCGGGAATCGATGAGCAGTTCTTC. Translation: CASSLKGPGIDEQFF. Full variable domain (missing parts from reference TRBV7-9 and TRBJ2-1): DTGVSQNPRHKITKRGQNVTFRCDPISEHNRLYWYRQTLGQGPEFLTYFQNEAQLEKSRLLSDRFSAERPKGSFSTLEIQRTEQGDSAMYLCASSLKGPGIDEQFFGPGTRLTVL.